This TCR beta chain came from a study of tumor and adjacent non-tumor tissue in lung cancer. Three rounds of nested PCR, following a modified ARM-PCR protocol, produced the TCRbeta library. TCRdb re-called the multiplex PCR reads with MiXCR, one entry per CDR3 protein. The sample lists approximately 140,000 distinct CDR3 sequences, around 65% occurring once. Notes on the study in general: Tumor repertoires had a smaller top 100 clone share than normal lung.

There are 13 residues in the CDR3. V was cut by 2 bases and J by 3 bases, with 4 bases left in between. In the case of this clonotype: What it binds is unknown.

This sample's RNA came from whole unsorted tissue. The material sequenced was lung tumor tissue. J is TRBJ2-2 and V is TRBV12-3 or TRBV12-4; D gene uncertain. The TCR originated in a man between 60 and 75 years old with small cell lung cancer. CDR3 protein: CASSLSYTGELFF. The CDR3 DNA follows: TGTGCCAGCAGTTTAAGCTACACCGGGGAGCTGTTTTTT.